The 22 T cell receptor beta chains reported below all come from one sample, sequenced in a study of T-cell memory formation after mild COVID-19. TCRdb re-called the 5' RACE reads through MiXCR, storing one row per CDR3 protein. The sample contains about 100,000 distinct CDR3 sequences, roughly 11% of which appear only once. The sequenced material came from PBMCs or a T cell subset sorted from them (not recorded which). The receptors were gathered from a man between 18 and 29 years old who had mild COVID-19 (a few samples of this study predate the infection). Cell type and time point are not known.

The table lists this clonotype with many counts. This sequence joins TRBV7-3 and TRBJ1-1; D possibly corresponds to TRBD1 (5 bases). The V gene lost 5 bases and the J gene lost 0 bases, with 13 bases spanning the gap. The CDR3 runs to 15 residues. The germline CDR1 and CDR2 sequences are SGHTA and FQGTGA. CDR3 region: CASSARQTMNTEAFF. In nucleotides, the CDR3 is TGTGCCAGCAGCGCTAGACAGACGATGAACACTGAAGCTTTCTTT.

The genes are TRBV19 and TRBJ2-7; D is uncertain. This CDR3 region has 14 residues. The V gene's germline CDR1 is LNHDA and CDR2 SQIVND (reference sequence). Trimming pared 0 bases from V and 1 base from J, leaving 7 bases between. This chain's CDR3 is CASSIDGGSYEQYF. CDR3 coding DNA: TGTGCCAGTAGTATAGATGGTGGGTCCTACGAGCAGTACTTC.

In its sample, this clonotype was seen a few times. V is TRBV4-1 and J is TRBJ2-7; unclear D gene. This CDR3 is 14 amino acids long. The germline V and J ends were trimmed by 6 bases and 0 bases, with 12 bases remaining between them. Germline CDR1 is MGHRA and CDR2 is YSYEKL. The CDR3 protein is CASSPQTSSYEQYF. The CDR3 DNA reads as TGCGCCAGCAGTCCGCAGACAAGCTCCTACGAGCAGTACTTC.

The chain uses TRBV6-4 and TRBJ2-3; 12 bases align to TRBD2. The CDR3 consists of 16 residues. CDR1 MRHNA and CDR2 SNTAGT come from the germline V gene. J was trimmed by 4 bases and V by 3 bases; bases with no gene match: 5. The CDR3 protein is CASSESSGGASDTQYF. CDR3 in DNA: TGTGCCAGCAGTGAGTCTAGCGGGGGGGCCTCAGATACGCAGTATTTT.

In this sample, this clonotype turned up a few times. DNA for the CDR3: TGTGCCAGCAGCGACGGGACATTCGAAGAGACCCAGTACTTC. Translating it yields CASSDGTFEETQYF. The chain is built from TRBV9 and TRBJ2-5; possibly TRBD1 for D (6 bases). Germline V gene lookup returns CDR1 SGDLS and CDR2 YYNGEE. The CDR3 contains 14 residues. Trimming left V 3 bases short and J 3 bases short, with 12 bases between.

The CDR3 here is CASSRPGATKNIQYF. The CDR3 bases are TGTGCCAGTAGTAGGCCGGGGGCGACCAAAAACATTCAGTACTTC. The chain combines TRBV19 with TRBJ2-4; D may match TRBD1 or TRBD2 (6 bases each). Trimming pared 4 bases from V and 2 bases from J, leaving 12 bases between. In germline, CDR1 is LNHDA, CDR2 SQIVND (reference sequence). The CDR3 contains 15 residues.

By share, this clonotype ranks as medium-sized. This chain uses TRBV20-1 with TRBJ2-7, with 7 bases that match TRBD2. The CDR3 loop spans 14 amino acids. J lost 0 bases, V lost 3 bases, and 5 bases had no gene match. Germline CDR1 DFQATT, CDR2 SNEGSKA (reference sequence). The CDR3: CSARSSGDSYEQYF. The CDR3 DNA is TGCAGTGCTAGGTCGAGCGGGGACTCCTACGAGCAGTACTTC.

This clonotype was counted between two and nine times. The gene calls are TRBV10-3 and TRBJ2-5; D is perhaps TRBD2 (6 bases). This CDR3 spans 18 amino acids. The germline V and J ends were trimmed by 0 bases and 1 base, with 18 bases remaining between them. CDR1 and CDR2 (germline): ENHRY, SYGVKD. The CDR3 bases are TGTGCCATCAGTGAGTCCGCCTTCGGAGGGGAGATCCAAGAGACCCAGTACTTC. Its translation is CAISESAFGGEIQETQYF.

This clonotype has ten or more counts. The chain combines TRBV7-9 with TRBJ1-2; TRBD1 matches at 8 bases. Trimming removed 5 bases from V and 8 bases from J; junction bases left unmatched: 13. Germline V gene data show CDR1 as SEHNR and CDR2 as FQNEAQ (reference sequence). The CDR3 has 15 residues. The CDR3 protein is CASSPPGQVNLGYTF. In nucleotides, the CDR3 is TGTGCCAGCAGCCCACCGGGACAGGTCAACTTGGGCTACACCTTC.

This clonotype appeared a few times. The gene calls are TRBV29-1 and TRBJ2-3, with 10 bases aligning to TRBD1. CDR1 and CDR2 from the germline V gene are SQVTM and ANQGSEA. The CDR3 length is 15 residues. The V segment lost 3 bases and the J segment 5 bases; nucleotides outside the gene matches: 8. The CDR3 nucleotides read TGCAGCGTTGAGCCCGACAGGGGGCAGGTAGATACGCAGTATTTT. It specifies CSVEPDRGQVDTQYF.

The chain uses TRBV5-1 and TRBJ2-7, with TRBD1 matching over 7 bases. The germline V gene encodes CDR1 SGHRS and CDR2 YFSETQ. The CDR3 totals 14 residues. With 3 bases clipped from V and 4 bases from J, the junction kept 7 bases outside the gene matches. CDR3 loop: CASSYRGTIYEQYF. The CDR3 region has the DNA TGCGCCAGCAGCTACAGGGGAACCATATACGAGCAGTACTTC. The whole variable domain, filled in from reference TRBV5-1 and TRBJ2-7, reads KAGVTQTPRYLIKTRGQQVTLSCSPISGHRSVSWYQQTPGQGLQFLFEYFSETQRNKGNFPGRFSGRQFSNSRSEMNVSTLELGDSALYLCASSYRGTIYEQYFGPGTRLTVT.

The chain couples TRBV6-1 to TRBJ2-7, with TRBD1 matching 7 bases. Germline loops: CDR1 MNHNS, CDR2 SASEGT. Trimming cost V 8 bases and J 0 bases; bases outside gene matches: 4. The CDR3 totals 13 residues. In DNA form, the CDR3 reads TGTGCCAGCGGTCGGACAGGCTCCTACGAGCAGTACTTC. Amino acids: CASGRTGSYEQYF.

This clonotype was picked up a small number of times. The chain couples TRBV7-2 to TRBJ2-1; D unresolved. The CDR3 is 15 residues long. Germline CDR1 SGHTA, CDR2 FQGNSA. Trimming removed 1 base at V and 7 bases at J, with 14 bases between. CDR3 sequence: CASSLVEWGRNEQFF. CDR3 bases: TGTGCCAGCAGCTTAGTCGAATGGGGTCGGAATGAGCAGTTCTTC.

This clonotype was observed many times. The J gene is TRBJ2-7, the V gene TRBV6-4; maybe TRBD2 (5 bases). Germline CDR1 MRHNA, CDR2 SNTAGT. Between the trimmed V and J ends, which lost 9 bases and 2 bases, there was a span of 29 bases. The CDR3 extends over 18 amino acids. CDR3 bases: TGTGCCAGTGCTCAACAGCCAACACCGCCGGGGTTGACCTACGAGCAGTACGTC. This translates into CASAQQPTPPGLTYEQYV.

In this sample, this clonotype turned up many times. V usage is TRBV27 and J usage is TRBJ1-1; no reliable D call. V lost 3 bases, J lost 4 bases, and 9 bases lay in between. The CDR3 is 13 residues long. Germline V lookup: CDR1 MNHEY, CDR2 SMNVEV (reference sequence). CDR3 bases: TGTGCCAGCAGTTTTAAAGAGACCACTGAAGCTTTCTTT. It translates to CASSFKETTEAFF.

This clonotype showed up many times. This chain's CDR3 is CASSTGETQYF. CDR3 nucleotides: TGTGCCAGCAGCACGGGTGAGACCCAGTACTTC. This chain links TRBV7-9 with TRBJ2-5; D ambiguous. V shed 5 bases and J shed 5 bases, with 6 bases lying between them. The CDR3 consists of 11 residues. Looked up from germline, CDR1 is SEHNR and CDR2 is FQNEAQ (reference sequence).

This clonotype has just a few counts. J is TRBJ1-2 and V is TRBV20-1, with 9 bases lining up with TRBD1. The CDR3 spans 15 residues. The trim removed 3 bases at V and 4 bases at J, leaving 9 bases unmatched. The germline gives CDR1 DFQATT, CDR2 SNEGSKA (reference sequence). CDR3: CSASSRDRGAYGYTF. The CDR3 nucleotides read TGCAGTGCTAGTAGCCGTGACAGGGGGGCCTATGGCTACACCTTC.

The chain has TRBV7-2 and TRBJ1-1; D is ambiguous. This CDR3 has 12 residues. Between the trimmed V and J ends, which lost 3 bases and 4 bases, there was a span of 6 bases. Germline CDR1 reads SGHTA; CDR2 reads FQGNSA. The CDR3 region is CASSFARTEAFF. DNA for the CDR3: TGTGCCAGCAGCTTCGCTCGCACTGAAGCTTTCTTT.

The chain links TRBV7-9 to TRBJ1-3; a possible D gene is TRBD1 (5 bases). Trimming pared 2 bases from V and 2 bases from J, leaving 13 bases between. CDR3 length: 16 residues. Germline V gene lookup returns CDR1 SEHNR and CDR2 FQNEAQ (reference sequence). The chain's CDR3 is CASSLPPKQAGNTIYF. The CDR3 bases are TGTGCCAGCAGCTTACCCCCCAAACAGGCTGGAAACACCATATATTTT.

This sequence joins TRBV7-2 and TRBJ2-3, with TRBD2 matching 10 bases. The CDR3 spans 19 residues. After removal of 6 bases from V and 5 bases from J, the junction contained 20 bases not matched to a gene. Germline V gives CDR1 SGHTA, CDR2 FQGNSA. CDR3 amino acids: CASRPPRGSSGGWGDTQYF. CDR3 nucleotide sequence: TGTGCCAGCAGACCCCCGAGGGGATCTAGCGGGGGCTGGGGAGATACGCAGTATTTT.

The chain employs TRBV13 and TRBJ1-2; no reliable D call. With 5 bases removed from V and 2 bases from J, the gap between germline ends came to 12 bases. Per the germline V gene, CDR1 is PRHDT and CDR2 is FYEKMQ (reference sequence). The CDR3 runs 14 residues. The CDR3 DNA follows: TGTGCCAGCAGCCCCCAGACACCGAACTATGGCTACACCTTC. This sequence encodes CASSPQTPNYGYTF.

This chain links TRBV7-2 with TRBJ2-7; no clear D gene. Deletions cut 6 bases from V and 6 bases from J, with 18 bases between. The CDR3 extends over 14 amino acids. Germline V gene data show CDR1 as SGHTA and CDR2 as FQGNSA. The CDR3 spells CASSLLPGLGEQYV. CDR3 bases: TGTGCCAGCAGTCTACTCCCGGGTCTGGGCGAGCAGTACGTC.